This T cell receptor beta chain was recovered during a study of T cell responses to AZD1222 COVID-19 vaccine. Germline V CDR1 and CDR2: WNHNN, SYGVQD (reference sequence). V lost 3 bases and J lost 2, with 15 bases in between. The CDR3 runs 16 residues. Method: immunoSEQ multiplex PCR; TCRdb's copy keeps in-frame clones and lacks some. The sample lists more than 110,000 clones, 85% to 95% occurring once. Sequenced material: peripheral blood, taken on day 0 of AZD1222 vaccination. The receptor was isolated from an adult in good health. This chain links TRBV10-1 with TRBJ2-3; D unclear. The CDR3 coding sequence is TGCGCCAGCAGTGAACCAGGACCGCTACACACAGATACGCAGTATTTT. The encoded protein is CASSEPGPLHTDTQYF.